The text below deals with one T cell receptor beta chain. The CDR3 spans 15 residues. CDR1 is MDHEN and CDR2 is SYDVKM in the germline V gene. The V segment lost 7 bases and the J segment 2 bases; nucleotides outside the gene matches: 10. The sample is drawn from a study of blood T cell repertoires in COVID-19. Sequenced by immunoSEQ multiplex PCR; TCRdb stores in-frame clones only, minus some. The table lists 280,000 or so clones, around 88% of them singletons. This TCR was sampled from a woman under 40 who had recovered from COVID-19. Sequencing was done on a sample of peripheral blood. The rearrangement links TRBV28 to TRBJ2-7, with 8 nucleotides matching TRBD1. CDR3 in DNA: TGTGCCAGCACCTCCCTGGGGACAGGAGCCTACGAGCAGTACTTC. It encodes CASTSLGTGAYEQYF.